This T cell receptor (beta chain) derives from a study of Ad26.COV2.S vaccination and SARS-CoV-2 variants. TCRdb's table, derived via immunoSEQ multiplex PCR, lists solely in-frame clones and lacks some. This table holds approximately 420,000 clones, more than 75% found once. As for treatment: 15 to 20 received Ad26.COV2.S at low or high dose, single or two shots; about 5 received placebo; per-sample allocation not given. Following the first vaccine or placebo injection, samples were taken on day 63. This CDR3 is 14 amino acids long. CDR1 MDHEN and CDR2 SYDVKM come from the germline V gene. V was pared by 7 bases and J by 3 bases, with 6 bases of the junction left unmatched.

The specimen comprised peripheral blood, sampled in a trial of Ad26.COV2.S vaccine versus placebo. This sequence joins TRBV28 and TRBJ1-1; 9 bases match TRBD1. The TCR comes from a person between 18 and 65 years old who received the Ad26.COV2.S COVID-19 vaccine or a placebo. CDR3 sequence: CASTLQGAYTEAFF. DNA for the CDR3: TGTGCCAGCACCCTACAGGGGGCGTACACTGAAGCTTTCTTT.